The 28 T cell receptor beta chains in this list originate from one sample, sequenced in a study of blood T cell repertoires in COVID-19. Only in-frame clones appear in the TCRdb table, and some are missing; sequencing was by immunoSEQ multiplex PCR. The repertoire holds about 56,000 clones, with roughly nine tenths as singletons. The specimen sequenced was peripheral blood. Every receptor here comes from a woman aged 55-69 years with COVID-19, enrolled during active disease.

In nucleotides, the CDR3 is TGTGCCAGTAGGGAGCGGCAGGCCAGCTACAATGAGCAGTTCTTC. Its protein is CASRERQASYNEQFF. The V gene is TRBV19, the J gene TRBJ2-1; tentative D call: TRBD2 (5 bases). The CDR3 sequence is 15 residues long. Between the trimmed V and J ends, which lost 6 bases and 3 bases, there was a span of 15 bases. Germline-derived CDR1 and CDR2 are LNHDA and SQIVND (reference sequence).

The rearrangement joins TRBV2 to TRBJ2-7; D might be TRBD1 (6 bases). The ends were cut back, 4 bases at V and 0 bases at J, with 10 bases in the middle. The germline CDR1 and CDR2 sequences are SNHLY and FYNNEI. CDR3 length equals 14 residues. The chain's CDR3 is CASSGTGISYEQYF. The CDR3 DNA sequence: TGTGCCAGCAGTGGAACAGGGATCTCCTACGAGCAGTACTTC. Supplemented by reference TRBV2 and TRBJ2-7, the full variable domain reads EPEVTQTPSHQVTQMGQEVILRCVPISNHLYFYWYRQILGQKVEFLVSFYNNEISEKSEIFDDQFSVERPDGSNFTLKIRSTKLEDSAMYFCASSGTGISYEQYFGPGTRLTVT.

J is TRBJ2-7 and V is TRBV4-1; TRBD1 might be the D (6 bases). Per the germline V gene, CDR1 is MGHRA and CDR2 is YSYEKL. CDR3 length: 15 amino acids. Trimming left V 4 bases short and J 9 bases short, with 22 bases between. In DNA form, the CDR3 reads TGCGCCAGCAGCCTGAGTTGGACAGCTGAGGGTCGGCAGTACTTC. It codes for CASSLSWTAEGRQYF.

The chain uses TRBV6-5 and TRBJ2-7; D may be TRBD1 (5 bases). The CDR3 extends over 13 amino acids. Germline loops: CDR1 MNHEY, CDR2 SVGAGI. V shed 6 bases and J shed 2 bases, with 11 bases lying between them. The DNA for the CDR3 is TGTGCCAGCAGCAATCAGGACACCTACGAGCAGTACTTC. Its translation: CASSNQDTYEQYF.

The chain employs TRBV11-2 and TRBJ2-1; 11 bases are shared with TRBD2. J was trimmed by 8 bases and V by 4 bases; bases with no gene match: 10. The CDR3 has 16 residues. The germline CDR1 and CDR2 sequences are SGHAT and FQNNGV. The CDR3, as DNA: TGTGCCAGCAGCTCCTTCGGTAGCGGGAGGGTCTATGAGCAGTTCTTC. Its protein product is CASSSFGSGRVYEQFF. The variable domain in full, with the rest retrieved from reference TRBV11-2 and TRBJ2-1, is EAGVAQSPRYKIIEKRQSVAFWCNPISGHATLYWYQQILGQGPKLLIQFQNNGVVDDSQLPKDRFSAERLKGVDSTLKIQPAKLEDSAVYLCASSSFGSGRVYEQFFGPGTRLTVL.

The rearrangement uses TRBV6-5 and TRBJ1-2, with 12 positions matching TRBD1. The CDR3 consists of 15 residues. V trimming: 4 bases; J trimming: 7 bases; junction bases outside the gene matches: 7. From germline, CDR1 is MNHEY and CDR2 SVGAGI. The CDR3: CASSFLGTGGSGYTF. The CDR3 nucleotides read TGTGCCAGCAGTTTTCTGGGGACAGGGGGCTCTGGCTACACCTTC.

V usage is TRBV14 and J usage is TRBJ1-1, with D possibly being TRBD1 (6 bases). The CDR3 runs 15 residues. V shed 3 bases and J shed 1 base, with 12 bases lying between them. Per the germline V gene, CDR1 is SGHDN and CDR2 is FVKESK. The DNA of the CDR3 is TGTGCCAGCAGCCAGGACAGTTGGGGGAACACTGAAGCTTTCTTT. This sequence encodes CASSQDSWGNTEAFF. The complete variable domain, with remaining parts taken from reference TRBV14 and TRBJ1-1, reads EAGVTQFPSHSVIEKGQTVTLRCDPISGHDNLYWYRRVMGKEIKFLLHFVKESKQDESGMPNNRFLAERTGGTYSTLKVQPAELEDSGVYFCASSQDSWGNTEAFFGQGTRLTVV.

The rearrangement links TRBV19 to TRBJ1-5, with TRBD1 matching over 9 bases. The germline gives CDR1 LNHDA, CDR2 SQIVND (reference sequence). Unmatched junction bases numbered 22, after V lost 7 bases and J lost 3 bases. The CDR3 is 20 amino acids. CDR3 coding DNA: TGTGCCAGTACTCCTGGGATTGGGGACAGGGAGGGCGTTAACAATCAGCCCCAGCATTTT. Protein: CASTPGIGDREGVNNQPQHF.

This clone was observed a single time. The rearrangement joins TRBV6-2 or TRBV6-3 to TRBJ2-1; tentative D call: TRBD2 (6 bases). The CDR3 runs to 13 residues. Deletions cut 6 bases from V and 4 bases from J, with 10 bases between. Germline CDR1 reads MNHEY; CDR2 reads SVGEGT. The DNA of the CDR3 is TGTGCCAGCAGGCCTAGCGTTTACAATGAGCAGTTCTTC. Protein: CASRPSVYNEQFF.

The chain uses TRBV30 and TRBJ2-1, with D unclear. The germline V gene encodes CDR1 GTSNPN and CDR2 SVGIG (reference sequence). The CDR3 is made up of 11 amino acids. V was clipped by 4 bases and J by 7 bases, with 8 bases between them. CDR3 sequence (DNA): TGTGCCTGGACTCCGGTAAATGAGCAGTTCTTC. This translates into CAWTPVNEQFF.

J is TRBJ2-1 and V is TRBV29-1; 9 bases align to TRBD1. The CDR3 contains 16 residues. Looked up from germline, CDR1 is SQVTM and CDR2 is ANQGSEA. V shed 0 bases, J shed 7 bases, and the junction held 10 bases outside the gene matches. The CDR3 loop is CSVEDPSQQGANEQFF. In DNA form, the CDR3 reads TGCAGCGTTGAAGACCCCTCACAACAGGGGGCGAATGAGCAGTTCTTC.

J is TRBJ2-1 and V is TRBV7-2, with TRBD2 matching over 8 bases. Germline values: CDR1 SGHTA, CDR2 FQGNSA. The length of the CDR3 is 16 residues. V lost 5 bases to trimming and J lost 9 bases; unmatched junction nucleotides: 15. CDR3 sequence reads: CASSIQPIGTRTEQFF. CDR3 coding DNA: TGTGCCAGCAGCATCCAACCGATTGGGACTAGAACTGAGCAGTTCTTC.

The chain is built from TRBV19 and TRBJ2-2; 7 positions agree with TRBD2. The length of the CDR3 is 18 residues. Trimming removed 5 bases from V and 0 bases from J; junction bases left unmatched: 12. Germline V gives CDR1 LNHDA, CDR2 SQIVND (reference sequence). The CDR3 DNA reads TGTGCCAGTAGTTCCAGACCGGGACTATCCGCGAACACCGGGGAGCTGTTTTTT. It yields the protein CASSSRPGLSANTGELFF.

This clone has a single count. The CDR3 coding sequence is TGTGCCAGCAGCTTAGAGTTTGGCGGATCAACCTCCTACGAGCAGTACTTC. Its translation: CASSLEFGGSTSYEQYF. The chain couples TRBV11-2 to TRBJ2-7, with D uncertain. V lost 0 bases and J 0 bases, leaving 15 bases between the germline ends. From germline, CDR1 is SGHAT and CDR2 FQNNGV. The CDR3 sequence is 17 residues long.

This sequence joins TRBV9 and TRBJ2-7, with 7 positions matching TRBD1. Germline V lookup: CDR1 SGDLS, CDR2 YYNGEE. J was trimmed by 2 bases and V by 0 bases; bases with no gene match: 5. CDR3 length: 15 amino acids. The CDR3 coding sequence is TGTGCCAGCAGCGTAGCTACCGGGACAGCCTACGAGCAGTACTTC. Encoded protein: CASSVATGTAYEQYF.

This clone was found once. CDR3 protein: CASSPLGGPDTQYF. CDR3 nucleotides: TGTGCCAGCAGCCCGCTTGGGGGCCCAGATACGCAGTATTTT. This chain joins TRBV9 and TRBJ2-3, with a possible D match to TRBD1 (6 bases). CDR3 length equals 14 residues. The V and J ends lost 4 bases and 4 bases respectively, with 13 bases between them. CDR1 is SGDLS, CDR2 YYNGEE, per germline. Using reference TRBV9 and TRBJ2-3 for the parts outside the CDR3, the full variable domain is DSGVTQTPKHLITATGQRVTLRCSPRSGDLSVYWYQQSLDQGLQFLIQYYNGEERAKGNILERFSAQQFPDLHSELNLSSLELGDSALYFCASSPLGGPDTQYFGPGTRLTVL.

The chain combines TRBV4-2 with TRBJ2-3; TRBD2 agrees at 9 bases. CDR3 length equals 15 residues. Germline CDR1 LGHNA, CDR2 YNFKEQ. Trimming cost V 4 bases and J 2 bases; bases outside gene matches: 4. The DNA of the CDR3 is TGTGCCAGCAGCCCTAGCGGGATAAACACAGATACGCAGTATTTT. This translates into CASSPSGINTDTQYF.

This chain connects TRBV27 to TRBJ2-2; weak D call: TRBD1 (6 bases). V lost 5 bases to trimming and J lost 1 base, with 17 bases between them. The CDR3 covers 17 residues. Germline V gene data show CDR1 as MNHEY and CDR2 as SMNVEV (reference sequence). DNA for the CDR3: TGTGCCAGCAGTACAATCTCCGGGACATTGAACACCGGGGAGCTGTTTTTT. It yields the protein CASSTISGTLNTGELFF.

The chain combines TRBV24-1 with TRBJ2-1, with 11 bases that match TRBD1. The CDR3 totals 16 residues. The germline V gene encodes CDR1 KGHDR and CDR2 SFDVKD. J was trimmed by 5 bases and V by 4 bases; bases with no gene match: 6. The CDR3 sequence: CATSDSGQGVHNEQFF. CDR3 DNA sequence: TGTGCCACCAGTGACTCGGGACAGGGGGTCCACAATGAGCAGTTCTTC.

This sequence joins TRBV19 and TRBJ2-3, with D maybe TRBD1 (6 bases). Deletions cut 6 bases from V and 0 bases from J, with 16 bases between. CDR3 length equals 16 residues. Per germline, CDR1 LNHDA and CDR2 SQIVND (reference sequence). The CDR3 sequence is CASSRTRTESTDTQYF. DNA of the CDR3: TGTGCCAGTAGCCGAACTCGGACAGAAAGCACAGATACGCAGTATTTT.

The chain joins TRBV4-1 to TRBJ1-4, with D possibly being TRBD1 (5 bases). Germline V gives CDR1 MGHRA, CDR2 YSYEKL. V dropped 4 bases and J dropped 8 bases, with 14 bases sitting between them. The CDR3 runs 14 residues. This chain's CDR3 is CASSRSGFGEKLFF. CDR3 coding DNA: TGCGCCAGCAGCCGGTCAGGGTTTGGGGAAAAACTGTTTTTT.

This chain links TRBV6-2 or TRBV6-3 with TRBJ2-3; TRBD1 matches 9 bases. The germline gives CDR1 MNHEY, CDR2 SVGEGT. This CDR3 contains 16 residues. V shed 4 bases, J shed 5 bases, and the junction held 10 bases outside the gene matches. The CDR3 protein is CASSSSGTGPGDTQYF. CDR3 nucleotide sequence: TGTGCCAGCAGTTCCTCCGGGACAGGGCCGGGAGATACGCAGTATTTT.

V and J are TRBV27 and TRBJ2-2; D is perhaps TRBD2 (5 bases). V was pared by 2 bases and J by 6 bases, with 16 bases between. Germline V lookup: CDR1 MNHEY, CDR2 SMNVEV (reference sequence). The length of the CDR3 is 16 residues. CDR3 nucleotide sequence: TGTGCCAGCAGTTTAAGCCCAGGAGGAGAGGCCGGGGAGCTGTTTTTT. Its translation: CASSLSPGGEAGELFF.

The rearrangement joins TRBV15 to TRBJ1-2; possible D gene TRBD1, 5 bases. The V gene's germline CDR1 is LNHNV and CDR2 YYDKDF (reference sequence). The CDR3 is 16 amino acids. V lost 0 bases, J lost 4 bases, and 15 bases lay in between. The CDR3 protein is CATSRDLATTAYGYTF. CDR3 DNA: TGTGCCACCAGCAGAGATTTGGCCACGACAGCCTATGGCTACACCTTC.

This chain joins TRBV11-3 and TRBJ1-2, with D perhaps matching TRBD1 (6 bases). Germline loops: CDR1 SGHNT, CDR2 YENEEA. V was shortened by 5 bases and J by 10 bases, with 11 bases between the two germline ends. This CDR3 spans 11 amino acids. CDR3 protein: CASSHAGDYTF. Here the CDR3 DNA reads TGTGCCAGCAGCCACGCAGGGGACTACACCTTC.

This rearrangement joins TRBV4-1 to TRBJ2-7; 9 nucleotides align to TRBD1. V shed 4 bases and J 2 bases; nucleotides not matched to a gene: 6. The CDR3 is 15 residues long. CDR1 MGHRA and CDR2 YSYEKL come from the germline V gene. The CDR3 sequence: CASSPVGQGTYEQYF. The CDR3 DNA sequence: TGCGCCAGCAGCCCCGTTGGACAGGGGACCTACGAGCAGTACTTC.

The V gene is TRBV4-1, the J gene TRBJ2-1; 9 bases map to TRBD2. Germline CDR1 MGHRA, CDR2 YSYEKL. J gave up 8 bases and V 3 bases, and 8 bases lay outside the gene matches. The CDR3 has 15 residues. CDR3: CASSHLPREGHEQFF. In DNA form, the CDR3 reads TGCGCCAGCAGCCACCTACCGCGGGAGGGCCATGAGCAGTTCTTC.

V is TRBV4-1 and J is TRBJ1-1, with D tentatively TRBD1 (5 bases). The ends were cut back, 2 bases at V and 1 base at J, with 14 bases in the middle. There are 16 residues in the CDR3. CDR1 MGHRA and CDR2 YSYEKL come from the germline V gene. The CDR3 coding sequence is TGCGCCAGCAGCCAAATAGGAGAAGGGGAGAACACTGAAGCTTTCTTT. Translating it yields CASSQIGEGENTEAFF.